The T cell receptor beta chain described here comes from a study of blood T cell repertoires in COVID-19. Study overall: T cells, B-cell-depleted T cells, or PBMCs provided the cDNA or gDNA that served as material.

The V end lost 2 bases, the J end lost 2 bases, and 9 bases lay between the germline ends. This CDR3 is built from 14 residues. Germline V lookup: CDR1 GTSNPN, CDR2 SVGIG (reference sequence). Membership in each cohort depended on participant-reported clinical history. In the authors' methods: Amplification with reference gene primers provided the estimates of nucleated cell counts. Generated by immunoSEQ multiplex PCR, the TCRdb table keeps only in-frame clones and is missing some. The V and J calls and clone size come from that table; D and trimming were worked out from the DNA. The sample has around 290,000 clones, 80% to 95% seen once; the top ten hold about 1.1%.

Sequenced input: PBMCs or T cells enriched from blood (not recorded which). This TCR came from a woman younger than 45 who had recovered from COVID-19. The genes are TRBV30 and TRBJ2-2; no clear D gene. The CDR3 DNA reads TGTGCCTGGAGTTCTGCTAAAAACACCGGGGAGCTGTTTTTT. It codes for CAWSSAKNTGELFF.